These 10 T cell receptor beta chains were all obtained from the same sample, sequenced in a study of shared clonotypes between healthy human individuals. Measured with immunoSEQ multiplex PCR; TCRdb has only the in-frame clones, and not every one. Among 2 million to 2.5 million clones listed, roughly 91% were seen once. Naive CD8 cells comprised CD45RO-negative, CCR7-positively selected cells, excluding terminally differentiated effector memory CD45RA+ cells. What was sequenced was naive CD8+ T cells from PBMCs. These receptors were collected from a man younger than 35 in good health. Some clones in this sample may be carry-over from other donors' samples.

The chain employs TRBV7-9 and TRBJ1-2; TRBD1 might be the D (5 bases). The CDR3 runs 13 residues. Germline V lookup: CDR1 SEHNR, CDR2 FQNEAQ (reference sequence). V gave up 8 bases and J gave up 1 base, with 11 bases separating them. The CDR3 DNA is TGTGCCAGCCGGGGGAAAATTAACTATGGCTACACCTTC. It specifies CASRGKINYGYTF. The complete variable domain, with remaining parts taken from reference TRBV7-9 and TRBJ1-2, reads DTGVSQNPRHKITKRGQNVTFRCDPISEHNRLYWYRQTLGQGPEFLTYFQNEAQLEKSRLLSDRFSAERPKGSFSTLEIQRTEQGDSAMYLCASRGKINYGYTFGSGTRLTVV.

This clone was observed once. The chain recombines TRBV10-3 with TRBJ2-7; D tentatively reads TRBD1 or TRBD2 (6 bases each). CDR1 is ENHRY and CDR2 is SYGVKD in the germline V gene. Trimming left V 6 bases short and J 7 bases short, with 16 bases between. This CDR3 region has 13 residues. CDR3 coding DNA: TGTGCCATCAGCCCACAGGGAGGAGAGGAGCAGTACTTC. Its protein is CAISPQGGEEQYF.

The CDR3 loop is CASSPRGARDGYTF. CDR3 nucleotide sequence: TGCGCCAGCAGCCCTCGCGGGGCTAGGGATGGCTACACCTTC. The chain links TRBV5-1 to TRBJ1-2; perhaps TRBD1 as D (5 bases). The CDR3 consists of 14 residues. V dropped 4 bases and J dropped 6 bases, with 16 bases sitting between them. Germline-derived CDR1 and CDR2 are SGHRS and YFSETQ.

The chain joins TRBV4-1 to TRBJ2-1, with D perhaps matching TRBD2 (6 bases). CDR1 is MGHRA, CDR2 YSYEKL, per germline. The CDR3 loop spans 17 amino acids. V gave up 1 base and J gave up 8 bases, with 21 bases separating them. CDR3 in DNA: TGCGCCAGCAGCCAAGTTCTTCCAGGCGCGGGATCCCATGAGCAGTTCTTC. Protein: CASSQVLPGAGSHEQFF.

This CDR3 is CASSVAAGGLHEQYF. The CDR3 nucleotides are TGTGCCAGCAGCGTGGCAGCGGGAGGGTTACACGAGCAGTACTTC. V gene TRBV9 combines with J gene TRBJ2-7; TRBD2 agrees at 10 bases. With V trimmed by 2 bases and J by 5 bases, 7 bases remained unmatched. The V gene's germline CDR1 is SGDLS and CDR2 YYNGEE. This CDR3 region has 15 residues.

The DNA of the CDR3 is TGTGCCAGCAGCACGCGGGGGGCGGGGCAGAGCACAGATACGCAGTATTTT. Translated: CASSTRGAGQSTDTQYF. The genes are TRBV13 and TRBJ2-3, with 8 bases matching TRBD2. V shed 5 bases and J 0 bases; nucleotides not matched to a gene: 10. Germline CDR1 PRHDT, CDR2 FYEKMQ (reference sequence). This CDR3 contains 17 residues.

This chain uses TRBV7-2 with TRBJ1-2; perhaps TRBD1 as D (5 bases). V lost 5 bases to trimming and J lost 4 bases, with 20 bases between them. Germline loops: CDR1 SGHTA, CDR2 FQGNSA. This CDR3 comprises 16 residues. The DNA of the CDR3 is TGTGCCAGCAGCCCTCGTCCAATAGGGGCGGGCTATGGCTACACCTTC. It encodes CASSPRPIGAGYGYTF.

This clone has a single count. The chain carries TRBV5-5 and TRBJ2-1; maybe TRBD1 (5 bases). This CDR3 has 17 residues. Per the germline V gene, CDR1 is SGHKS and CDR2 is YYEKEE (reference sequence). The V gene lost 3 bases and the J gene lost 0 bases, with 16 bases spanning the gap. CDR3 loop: CASSSGRTLSSYNEQFF. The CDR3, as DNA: TGTGCCAGCAGCTCCGGCAGGACACTTAGCTCCTACAATGAGCAGTTCTTC. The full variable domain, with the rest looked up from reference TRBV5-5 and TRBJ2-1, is DAGVTQSPTHLIKTRGQQVTLRCSPISGHKSVSWYQQVLGQGPQFIFQYYEKEERGRGNFPDRFSARQFPNYSSELNVNALLLGDSALYLCASSSGRTLSSYNEQFFGPGTRLTVL.

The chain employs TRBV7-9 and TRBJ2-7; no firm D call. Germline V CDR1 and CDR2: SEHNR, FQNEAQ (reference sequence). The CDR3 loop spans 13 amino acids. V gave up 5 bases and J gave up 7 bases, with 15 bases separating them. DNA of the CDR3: TGTGCCAGCAGCCATCCCCTCGGGCCTGAGCAGTACTTC. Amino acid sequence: CASSHPLGPEQYF.

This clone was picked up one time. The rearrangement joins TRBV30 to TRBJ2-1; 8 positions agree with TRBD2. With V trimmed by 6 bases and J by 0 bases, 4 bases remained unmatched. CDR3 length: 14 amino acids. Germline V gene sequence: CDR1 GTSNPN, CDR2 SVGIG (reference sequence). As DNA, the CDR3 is TGTGCCTGCGTTAGCGGGAACTCCTACAATGAGCAGTTCTTC. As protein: CACVSGNSYNEQFF.